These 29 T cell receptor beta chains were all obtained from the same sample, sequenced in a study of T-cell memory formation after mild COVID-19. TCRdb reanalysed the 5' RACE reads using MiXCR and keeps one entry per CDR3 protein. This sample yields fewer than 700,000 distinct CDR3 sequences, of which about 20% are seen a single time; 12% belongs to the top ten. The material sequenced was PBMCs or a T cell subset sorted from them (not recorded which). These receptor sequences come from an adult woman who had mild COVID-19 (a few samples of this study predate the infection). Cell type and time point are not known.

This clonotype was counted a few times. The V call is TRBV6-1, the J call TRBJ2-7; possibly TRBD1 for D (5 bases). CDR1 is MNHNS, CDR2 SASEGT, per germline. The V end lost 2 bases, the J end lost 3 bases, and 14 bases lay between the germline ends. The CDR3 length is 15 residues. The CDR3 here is CASSEFGGHSYEQYF. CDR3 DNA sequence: TGTGCCAGCAGTGAATTCGGCGGACACAGCTACGAGCAGTACTTC.

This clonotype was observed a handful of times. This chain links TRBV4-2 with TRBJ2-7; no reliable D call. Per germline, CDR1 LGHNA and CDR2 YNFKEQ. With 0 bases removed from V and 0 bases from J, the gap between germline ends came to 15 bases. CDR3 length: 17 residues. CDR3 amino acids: CASSQETYRSSSYEQYF. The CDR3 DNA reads TGTGCCAGCAGCCAAGAAACTTACCGGTCCAGCTCCTACGAGCAGTACTTC.

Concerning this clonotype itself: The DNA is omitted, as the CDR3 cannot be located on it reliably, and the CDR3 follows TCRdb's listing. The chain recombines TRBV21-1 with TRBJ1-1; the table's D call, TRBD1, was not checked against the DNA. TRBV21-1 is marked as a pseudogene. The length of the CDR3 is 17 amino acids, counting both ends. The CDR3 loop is CASSKVGHGTENTEAFF.

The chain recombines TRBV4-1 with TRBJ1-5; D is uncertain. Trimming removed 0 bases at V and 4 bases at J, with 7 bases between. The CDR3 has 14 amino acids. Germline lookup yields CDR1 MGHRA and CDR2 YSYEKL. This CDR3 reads CASSQEDRNQPQHF. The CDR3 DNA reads TGCGCCAGCAGCCAAGAAGACCGTAATCAGCCCCAGCATTTT.

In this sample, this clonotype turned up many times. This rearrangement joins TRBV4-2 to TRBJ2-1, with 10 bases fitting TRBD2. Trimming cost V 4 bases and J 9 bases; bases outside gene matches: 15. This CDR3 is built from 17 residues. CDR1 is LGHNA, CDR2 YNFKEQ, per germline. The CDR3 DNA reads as TGTGCCAGCAGCCCGAAAAGGTCGGGACTAGCGAGCTCTGAGCAGTTCTTC. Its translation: CASSPKRSGLASSEQFF.

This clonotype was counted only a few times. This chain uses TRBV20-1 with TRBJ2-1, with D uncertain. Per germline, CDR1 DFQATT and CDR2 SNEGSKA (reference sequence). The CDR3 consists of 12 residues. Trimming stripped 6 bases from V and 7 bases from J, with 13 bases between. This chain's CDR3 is CSAARFANEQFF. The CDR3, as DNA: TGCAGTGCGGCGAGGTTTGCTAATGAGCAGTTCTTC.

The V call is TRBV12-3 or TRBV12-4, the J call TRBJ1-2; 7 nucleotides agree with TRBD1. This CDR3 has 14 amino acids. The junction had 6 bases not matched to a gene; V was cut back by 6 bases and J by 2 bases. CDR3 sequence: CASSGDSRNYGYTF. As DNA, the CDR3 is TGTGCCAGCAGCGGGGACAGCCGAAACTATGGCTACACCTTC.

The CDR3 protein is CASSLLAGADEQFF. The CDR3, as DNA: TGTGCCAGCAGTCTACTAGCGGGGGCGGATGAGCAGTTCTTC. The chain combines TRBV27 with TRBJ2-1, with 11 bases that match TRBD2. The junction had 5 bases not matched to a gene; V was cut back by 5 bases and J by 8 bases. CDR1 is MNHEY, CDR2 SMNVEV, per germline (reference sequence). The CDR3 has 14 amino acids.

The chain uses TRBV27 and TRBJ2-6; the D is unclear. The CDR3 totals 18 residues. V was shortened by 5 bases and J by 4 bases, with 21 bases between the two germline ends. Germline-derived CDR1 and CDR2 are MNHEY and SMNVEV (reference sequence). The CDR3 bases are TGTGCCAGCAGTGGTACCCCAGGCGCCCTGAGGGGGGCCAACGTCCTGACTTTC. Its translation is CASSGTPGALRGANVLTF.

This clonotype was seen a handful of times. CDR3 amino acids: CASSISPGGYDEQFF. In DNA, the CDR3 is TGTGCCAGTAGTATTTCCCCGGGAGGGTATGATGAGCAGTTCTTC. V usage is TRBV19 and J usage is TRBJ2-1; 8 bases are a match to TRBD2. V lost 3 bases, J lost 8 bases, and 9 bases stayed unmatched. This CDR3 has 15 amino acids. Germline CDR1 reads LNHDA; CDR2 reads SQIVND (reference sequence).

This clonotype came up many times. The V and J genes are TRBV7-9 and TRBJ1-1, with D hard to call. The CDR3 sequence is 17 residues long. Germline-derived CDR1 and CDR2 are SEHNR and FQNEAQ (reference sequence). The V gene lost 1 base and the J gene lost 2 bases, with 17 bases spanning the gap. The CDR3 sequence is CASSLVPPKGPNTEAFF. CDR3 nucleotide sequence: TGTGCCAGCAGCTTAGTACCTCCGAAAGGTCCAAACACTGAAGCTTTCTTT.

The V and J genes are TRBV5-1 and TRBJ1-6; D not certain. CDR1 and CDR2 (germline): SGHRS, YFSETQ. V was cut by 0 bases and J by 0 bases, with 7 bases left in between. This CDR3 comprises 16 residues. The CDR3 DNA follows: TGCGCCAGCAGCTTGGTCCGGAACTCCTATAATTCACCCCTCCACTTT. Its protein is CASSLVRNSYNSPLHF.

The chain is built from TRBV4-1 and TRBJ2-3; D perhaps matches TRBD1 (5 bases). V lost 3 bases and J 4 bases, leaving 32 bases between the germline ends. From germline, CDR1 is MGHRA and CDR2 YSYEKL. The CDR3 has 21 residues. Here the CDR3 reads CASSQRLKMTETSLHPDTQYF. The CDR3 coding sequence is TGCGCCAGCAGCCAGCGCTTGAAGATGACAGAGACTTCCCTTCATCCAGATACGCAGTATTTT.

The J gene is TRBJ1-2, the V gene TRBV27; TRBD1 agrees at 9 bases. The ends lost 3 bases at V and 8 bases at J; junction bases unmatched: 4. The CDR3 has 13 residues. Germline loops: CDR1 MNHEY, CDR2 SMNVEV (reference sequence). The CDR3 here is CASSFGTGQGYTF. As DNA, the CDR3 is TGTGCCAGCAGTTTCGGGACAGGGCAAGGCTACACCTTC.

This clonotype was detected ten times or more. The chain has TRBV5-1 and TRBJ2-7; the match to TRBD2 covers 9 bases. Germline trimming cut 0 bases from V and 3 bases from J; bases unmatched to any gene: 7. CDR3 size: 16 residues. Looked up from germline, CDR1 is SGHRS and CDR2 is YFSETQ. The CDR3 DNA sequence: TGCGCCAGCAGCTTGGCCCGGGCGGGAGGGATCTACGAGCAGTACTTC. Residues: CASSLARAGGIYEQYF.

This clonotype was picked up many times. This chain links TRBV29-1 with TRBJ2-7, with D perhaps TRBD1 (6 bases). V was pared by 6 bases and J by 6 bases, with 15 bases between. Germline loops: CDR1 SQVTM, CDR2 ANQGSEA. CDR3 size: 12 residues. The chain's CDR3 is CSVEGDLLEQYF. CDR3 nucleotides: TGCAGCGTCGAGGGGGACCTTCTCGAGCAGTACTTC.

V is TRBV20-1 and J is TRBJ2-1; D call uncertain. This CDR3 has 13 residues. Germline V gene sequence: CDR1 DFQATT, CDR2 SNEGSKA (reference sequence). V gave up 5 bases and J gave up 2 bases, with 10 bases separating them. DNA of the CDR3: TGCAGTGCTCCAAAGCCTCCCTACAATGAGCAGTTCTTC. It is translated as CSAPKPPYNEQFF.

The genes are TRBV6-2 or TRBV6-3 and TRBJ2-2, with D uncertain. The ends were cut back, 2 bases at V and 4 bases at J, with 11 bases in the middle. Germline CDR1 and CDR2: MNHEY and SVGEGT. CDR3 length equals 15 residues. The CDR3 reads CASSYGVAPTGELFF. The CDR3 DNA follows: TGTGCCAGCAGTTACGGGGTCGCGCCCACCGGGGAGCTGTTTTTT.

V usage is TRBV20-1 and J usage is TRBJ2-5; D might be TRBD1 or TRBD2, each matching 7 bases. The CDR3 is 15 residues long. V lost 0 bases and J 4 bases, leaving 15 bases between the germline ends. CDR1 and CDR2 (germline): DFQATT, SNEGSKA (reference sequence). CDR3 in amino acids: CSARDSGGAGETQYF. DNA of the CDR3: TGCAGTGCTAGAGATTCAGGGGGGGCGGGAGAGACCCAGTACTTC.

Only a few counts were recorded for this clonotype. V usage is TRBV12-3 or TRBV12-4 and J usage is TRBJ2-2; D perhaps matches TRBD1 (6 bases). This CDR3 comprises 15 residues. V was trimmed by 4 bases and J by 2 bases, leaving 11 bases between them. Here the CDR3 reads CASSSQQGNTGELFF. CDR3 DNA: TGTGCCAGCAGTTCCCAACAGGGTAACACCGGGGAGCTGTTTTTT.

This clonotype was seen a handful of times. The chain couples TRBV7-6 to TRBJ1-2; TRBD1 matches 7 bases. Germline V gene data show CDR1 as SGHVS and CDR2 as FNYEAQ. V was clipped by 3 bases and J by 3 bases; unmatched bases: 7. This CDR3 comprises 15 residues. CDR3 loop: CASSLGQRLDYGYTF. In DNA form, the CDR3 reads TGTGCCAGCAGCTTGGGACAGAGACTTGACTATGGCTACACCTTC.

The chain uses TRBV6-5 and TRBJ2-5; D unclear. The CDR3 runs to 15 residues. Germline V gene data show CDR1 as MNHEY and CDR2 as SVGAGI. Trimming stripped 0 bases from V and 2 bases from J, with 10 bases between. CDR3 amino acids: CASSYSQSIQETQYF. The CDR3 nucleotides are TGTGCCAGCAGTTACTCACAGTCTATACAAGAGACCCAGTACTTC.

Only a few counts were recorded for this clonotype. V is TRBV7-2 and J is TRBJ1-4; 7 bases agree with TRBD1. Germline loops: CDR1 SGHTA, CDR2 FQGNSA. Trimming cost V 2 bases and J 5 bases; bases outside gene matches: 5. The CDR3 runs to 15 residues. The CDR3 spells CASSLNRGGNEKLFF. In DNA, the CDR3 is TGTGCCAGCAGCTTAAACAGGGGCGGGAATGAAAAACTGTTTTTT.

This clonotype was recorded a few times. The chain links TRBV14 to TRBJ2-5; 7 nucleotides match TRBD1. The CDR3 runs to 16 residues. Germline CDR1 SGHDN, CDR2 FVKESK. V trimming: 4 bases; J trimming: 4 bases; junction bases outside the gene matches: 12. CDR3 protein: CASSPLRLTGIETQYF. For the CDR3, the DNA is TGTGCCAGCAGCCCCCTCCGGCTGACAGGGATAGAGACCCAGTACTTC.

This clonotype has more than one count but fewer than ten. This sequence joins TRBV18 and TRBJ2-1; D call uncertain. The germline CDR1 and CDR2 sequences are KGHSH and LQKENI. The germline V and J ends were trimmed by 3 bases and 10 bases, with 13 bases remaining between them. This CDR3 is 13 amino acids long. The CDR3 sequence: CASSPQSLGEQFF. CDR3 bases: TGTGCCAGCTCACCTCAATCTCTCGGGGAGCAGTTCTTC.

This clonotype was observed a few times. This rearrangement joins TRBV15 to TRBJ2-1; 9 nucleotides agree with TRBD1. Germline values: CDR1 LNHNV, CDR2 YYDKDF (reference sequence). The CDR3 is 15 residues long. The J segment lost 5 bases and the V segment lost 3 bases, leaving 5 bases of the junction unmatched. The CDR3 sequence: CATSRGQGGHNEQFF. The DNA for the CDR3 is TGTGCCACCAGCAGGGGACAGGGAGGCCACAATGAGCAGTTCTTC.

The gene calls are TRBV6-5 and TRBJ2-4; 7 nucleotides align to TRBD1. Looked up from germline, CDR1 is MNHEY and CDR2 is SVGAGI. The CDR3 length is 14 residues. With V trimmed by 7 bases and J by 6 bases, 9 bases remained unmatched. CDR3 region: CASKDRSGGNIQYF. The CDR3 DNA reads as TGTGCCAGCAAGGACAGGTCCGGAGGAAACATTCAGTACTTC.

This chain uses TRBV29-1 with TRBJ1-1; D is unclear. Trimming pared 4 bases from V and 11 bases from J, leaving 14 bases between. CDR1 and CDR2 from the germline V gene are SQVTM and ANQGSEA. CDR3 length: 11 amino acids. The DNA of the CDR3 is TGCAGCGTTGGTGAGTTAGGGCGGGCTTTCTTT. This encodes CSVGELGRAFF.

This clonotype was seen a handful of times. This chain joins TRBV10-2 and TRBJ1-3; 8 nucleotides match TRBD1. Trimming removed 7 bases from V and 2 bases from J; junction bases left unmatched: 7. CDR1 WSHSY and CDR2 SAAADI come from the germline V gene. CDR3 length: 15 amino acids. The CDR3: CASTQMTGAGNTIYF. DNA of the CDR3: TGCGCCAGCACTCAGATGACAGGGGCTGGAAACACCATATATTTT.